The rows below give T cell receptor beta chains drawn from one sample of a study of blood T cell repertoires in COVID-19. The protocol was immunoSEQ multiplex PCR, while the TCRdb copy is restricted to in-frame clones and leaves out a portion. The table has around 260,000 clones, 88% seen once. Sequenced sample: peripheral blood. The receptors were sampled from a man aged 55-75 years who had recovered from COVID-19. The CDR3 runs from the conserved cysteine through the conserved F or W. Each record gives: CDR3 DNA, CDR3 protein, clone size, J gene, V gene, D gene. D genes are given only for firm matches. Clone size appears in some rows only: once, few, many, or a class for an expanded clone.

TGCGCCAGCAGCCAAGATCTAGGGGACAGGGCGGGGGAGCTGTTTTTT CASSQDLGDRAGELFF few TRBJ2-2 TRBV4-1 TRBD1
TGTGCCAGCAGCGTAGACCCCGCACGCCAGTTGGATACGCAGTATTTT CASSVDPARQLDTQYF - TRBJ2-3 TRBV9 -
TGTGCCAGCAGCCCGACAGGGGCTGGCTATGGCTACACCTTC CASSPTGAGYGYTF - TRBJ1-2 TRBV7-2 TRBD1
TGTGCCAGCAGTGAAAACCCCGCGGGGATTGGAAAAGATACGCAGTATTTT CASSENPAGIGKDTQYF - TRBJ2-3 TRBV2 -
TGTGCCAGCAGTTACTCGACAGTCAATCAGCCCCAGCATTTT CASSYSTVNQPQHF - TRBJ1-5 TRBV6-2/TRBV6-3 -
TGTGCCAGCGCTAAACCCGAAAGACAGGGGGTCATGAACACTGAAGCTTTCTTT CASAKPERQGVMNTEAFF - TRBJ1-1 TRBV7-2 TRBD1
TGTGCCAGTAGATCACTAGCGGGGGGGCCTATGACGCAGTTCTTC CASRSLAGGPMTQFF - TRBJ2-1 TRBV19 TRBD2
TGCGCCAGCAGCTTGGCAGGTGGTGGATCCAATGAGCAGTTCTTC CASSLAGGGSNEQFF - TRBJ2-1 TRBV5-1 -
TGTGCCAGCAGCTCCATCCAGGTGCGCGAGCAGTACTTC CASSSIQVREQYF - TRBJ2-7 TRBV11-2 -
TGTGCCAGCAGCCATGGACAGGGTTATAACTATGGCTACACCTTC CASSHGQGYNYGYTF - TRBJ1-2 TRBV4-2 TRBD1
TGTGCCAGCAGTGAATCAGGGGGGAATCAGCCCCAGCATTTT CASSESGGNQPQHF few TRBJ1-5 TRBV6-1 TRBD1
TGTGCCAGTAGTATCGGACAGGTGGTTAACTATGGCTACACCTTC CASSIGQVVNYGYTF - TRBJ1-2 TRBV19 TRBD1
TGTGCCAGCTCACCAGGATCGGGAGCCTACGGGGAGCTGTTTTTT CASSPGSGAYGELFF - TRBJ2-2 TRBV18 -
TGTGCCAGCAGTATCCGGGACAGGGGCGGTGGCTACACCTTC CASSIRDRGGGYTF - TRBJ1-2 TRBV6-5 TRBD1
TGTGCCAGCAGCGGTGGGACAGCCTTACGTTTCACCTTC CASSGGTALRFTF - TRBJ1-2 TRBV7-2 TRBD1
TGTGCCAGCTCTCGCCGGACAGTTAACACCGGGGAGCTGTTTTTT CASSRRTVNTGELFF - TRBJ2-2 TRBV6-5 -
TGTGCCTGGAGAGCGGCGGGGTCTGATGGCTACACCTTC CAWRAAGSDGYTF - TRBJ1-2 TRBV30 -
TGTGCCAGCAGCCGTGGACAGGGCGGAGGTAGCAATCAGCCCCAGCATTTT CASSRGQGGGSNQPQHF - TRBJ1-5 TRBV5-6 TRBD1
TGTGCCAGCAGCACGGACAGGGGATGGGGCACAGATACGCAGTATTTT CASSTDRGWGTDTQYF - TRBJ2-3 TRBV7-6 TRBD1
TGCGCCAGCAGCCAAGGGACAGGGTATGGCTACACCTTC CASSQGTGYGYTF - TRBJ1-2 TRBV4-1 TRBD1
TGCGCCAGCAGTAACACAGATACGCAGTATTTT CASSNTDTQYF - TRBJ2-3 TRBV5-1 -
TGTGCCAGCAGTCGACAGGGACCCGGGGAGCTGTTTTTT CASSRQGPGELFF - TRBJ2-2 TRBV28 TRBD1
TGTGCCAGCAGCAAAGCGACCAACAACAGGGCACCTAACTATGGCTACACCTTC CASSKATNNRAPNYGYTF few TRBJ1-2 TRBV21-1 -
TGTGCCAGCAGCTTCTTAGGGACAGGGGAAAACATTCAGTACTTC CASSFLGTGENIQYF - TRBJ2-4 TRBV5-6 TRBD1
TGTGCCACCAGTGACCACAGGGGGTTTAACACAGATACGCAGTATTTT CATSDHRGFNTDTQYF - TRBJ2-3 TRBV24-1 TRBD1
TGTGCCAGCAGCTTCGACTACTTCGGTAATGAGCAGTTCTTC CASSFDYFGNEQFF - TRBJ2-1 TRBV7-7 -
TGTGCCAGCAGCCAACTGGGGAGCTACGAGCAGTACTTC CASSQLGSYEQYF - TRBJ2-7 TRBV3-1/TRBV3-2 -
TGTGCCAGCAGTGAATCCGCAGGAGGAATAGGTGAAAAACTGTTTTTT CASSESAGGIGEKLFF - TRBJ1-4 TRBV25-1 -
TGTGCCAGCAGTCCGCGACAGGGTGGGAATGAAAAACTGTTTTTT CASSPRQGGNEKLFF - TRBJ1-4 TRBV27 TRBD1
TGTGCCAGCAGTTACTGGCAGGGGGCAACAGATACGCAGTATTTT CASSYWQGATDTQYF - TRBJ2-3 TRBV6-2/TRBV6-3 TRBD1
TGTGCCAGTAGTTACAGGGGACGGCCCTACGAGCAGTACTTC CASSYRGRPYEQYF - TRBJ2-7 TRBV19 TRBD1
TGTGCCAGCAGCAAATCTAGCGGGTTCAACGAGCAGTACTTC CASSKSSGFNEQYF - TRBJ2-7 TRBV25-1 TRBD2
TGCGCCAGCAGCAGACGACGGACTAGCCTTTTGGAGACCCAGTACTTC CASSRRRTSLLETQYF once TRBJ2-5 TRBV5-1 TRBD2
TGTGCCAGTACCCCGACAGGGGGGGACGAGACCCAGTACTTC CASTPTGGDETQYF - TRBJ2-5 TRBV19 TRBD1
TGCGCCAGCAGCTCAACCGGGACAGGGGACCAGGTTAGCTACTATGGCTACACCTTC CASSSTGTGDQVSYYGYTF - TRBJ1-2 TRBV5-1 TRBD1
TGTGCCAGCAGTGGGGTCGACACGTATCTTAACTATGGCTACACCTTC CASSGVDTYLNYGYTF - TRBJ1-2 TRBV25-1 -
TGTGCCAGCAGTTTTTTTGCGAGGATTGAAGCTTTCTTT CASSFFARIEAFF - TRBJ1-1 TRBV12-3/TRBV12-4 -
TGTGCCAGCAGCTACAGACTAGCGGGGGGCCGGGAGCAGTACTTC CASSYRLAGGREQYF - TRBJ2-7 TRBV4-2 TRBD2
TGCGCCAGCAGCTTGCGGGGTGCGGACACCGGGGAGCTGTTTTTT CASSLRGADTGELFF - TRBJ2-2 TRBV5-1 -
TGTGCCAGCAGTTTAGAGGGGTACAGTGGCTACACCTTC CASSLEGYSGYTF - TRBJ1-2 TRBV12-3/TRBV12-4 -
TGCGCCAGCAGCCTCCTTGGCGGGGGGAACAATGAGCAGTTCTTC CASSLLGGGNNEQFF - TRBJ2-1 TRBV5-1 TRBD2
TGTGCCAGCAGTTCCCGACAGGGAGCGACTGAAGCTTTCTTT CASSSRQGATEAFF - TRBJ1-1 TRBV27 TRBD1
TGTGCCAGCGACAGGGAAGGCACTGAAGCTTTCTTT CASDREGTEAFF few TRBJ1-1 TRBV11-1 TRBD1
TGTGCCAGCGGACAGTCCTACGAGCAGTACTTC CASGQSYEQYF - TRBJ2-7 TRBV27 -
TGTGCCAGCAGCCAAGATTCGAGTAGCAATCAGCCCCAGCATTTT CASSQDSSSNQPQHF few TRBJ1-5 TRBV3-1/TRBV3-2 -
TGTGCCAGCAGCCAAGCTCCGTTCTTC CASSQAPFF - TRBJ2-1 TRBV4-2 -
TGTGCCATCAGTTCCGCTTCAGGGTCCGACGAGCAGTACTTC CAISSASGSDEQYF once TRBJ2-7 TRBV10-3 -
TGCGCCAGCAGCTCAACCATCGGGGGGACCTATGGCTACACCTTC CASSSTIGGTYGYTF few TRBJ1-2 TRBV5-1 -
TGTGCCAGCAGTACCTTACAGGGTACCTATGGCTACACCTTC CASSTLQGTYGYTF - TRBJ1-2 TRBV6-5 -
TGTGCCAGAAGCCAAGGGAGGACCTACAATGAGCAGTTCTTC CARSQGRTYNEQFF - TRBJ2-1 TRBV5-3 -
TGTGCCAGCAGCCAGTTTTCGGGGGGCTCGGAGACCCAGTACTTC CASSQFSGGSETQYF - TRBJ2-5 TRBV14 -
TGTGCCACCCTACGGGGGGGTTACACTGAAGCTTTCTTT CATLRGGYTEAFF - TRBJ1-1 TRBV6-6 -
TGTGCCAGTAGTCTCCCCGGGACAGGTTATTTTGGCTACACCTTC CASSLPGTGYFGYTF - TRBJ1-2 TRBV19 TRBD1
TGTGCCAGCAGACCTTCCGACAGGGTTAACTATGGCTACACCTTC CASRPSDRVNYGYTF once TRBJ1-2 TRBV6-4 TRBD1
TGCGCCAGCAGCTTTGCGACAGGGAGCTCCTACGAGCAGTACTTC CASSFATGSSYEQYF - TRBJ2-7 TRBV5-1 TRBD1
TGTGCCAGTAGTTCCAGAGGGACAGGTACTGGACAGCCCCAGCATTTT CASSSRGTGTGQPQHF few TRBJ1-5 TRBV19 TRBD1
TGTGCCAGCAGCCTAGTCCCTGGGACAGGATACGAGCAGTACTTC CASSLVPGTGYEQYF once TRBJ2-7 TRBV7-8 TRBD1
TGTGCCAGCAGCTTAGACTGGGAGGCATCACCCCTCCACTTT CASSLDWEASPLHF - TRBJ1-6 TRBV7-9 -
TGTGCCAGCAGCTTCCCGGACAGGGGTCGCGAGCAGTACTTC CASSFPDRGREQYF - TRBJ2-7 TRBV5-5 TRBD1
TGTGCCAGCAGCCGGACTAGCGGGGGACAACCTCTTTACAATGAGCAGTTCTTC CASSRTSGGQPLYNEQFF - TRBJ2-1 TRBV2 TRBD2